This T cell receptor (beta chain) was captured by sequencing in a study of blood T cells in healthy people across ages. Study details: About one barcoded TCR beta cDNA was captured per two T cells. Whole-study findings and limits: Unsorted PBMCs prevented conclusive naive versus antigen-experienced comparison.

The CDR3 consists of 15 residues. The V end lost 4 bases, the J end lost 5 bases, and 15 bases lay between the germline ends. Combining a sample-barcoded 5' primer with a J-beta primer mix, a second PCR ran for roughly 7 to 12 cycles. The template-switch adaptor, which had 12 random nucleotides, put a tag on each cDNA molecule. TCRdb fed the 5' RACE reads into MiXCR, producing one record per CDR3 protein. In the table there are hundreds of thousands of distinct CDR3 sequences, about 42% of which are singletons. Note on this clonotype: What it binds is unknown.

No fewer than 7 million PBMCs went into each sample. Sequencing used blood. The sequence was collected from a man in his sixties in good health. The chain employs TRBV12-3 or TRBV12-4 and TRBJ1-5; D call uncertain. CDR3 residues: CASSSRSFRYQPQHF. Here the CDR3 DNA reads TGTGCCAGCAGTTCACGATCCTTCCGGTATCAGCCCCAGCATTTT.